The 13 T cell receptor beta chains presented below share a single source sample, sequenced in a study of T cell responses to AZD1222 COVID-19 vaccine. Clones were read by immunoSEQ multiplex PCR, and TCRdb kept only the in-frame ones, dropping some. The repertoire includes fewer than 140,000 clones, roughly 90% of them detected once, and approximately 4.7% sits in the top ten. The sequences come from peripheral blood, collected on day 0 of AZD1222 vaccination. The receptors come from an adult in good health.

Here the CDR3 reads CASSKPNYNQPQHF. The CDR3 bases are TGTGCCAGTAGTAAACCTAACTACAATCAGCCCCAGCATTTT. The J gene is TRBJ1-5, the V gene TRBV19; D gene uncertain. The germline V and J ends were trimmed by 4 bases and 3 bases, with 10 bases remaining between them. The CDR3 length is 14 residues. CDR1 and CDR2 (germline): LNHDA, SQIVND (reference sequence).

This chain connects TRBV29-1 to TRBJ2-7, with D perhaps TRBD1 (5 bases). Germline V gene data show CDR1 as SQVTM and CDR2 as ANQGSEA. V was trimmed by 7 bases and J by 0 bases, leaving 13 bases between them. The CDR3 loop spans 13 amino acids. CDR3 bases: TGCAGCGCTGGGGCAAGGGACTCCTACGAGCAGTACTTC. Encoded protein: CSAGARDSYEQYF.

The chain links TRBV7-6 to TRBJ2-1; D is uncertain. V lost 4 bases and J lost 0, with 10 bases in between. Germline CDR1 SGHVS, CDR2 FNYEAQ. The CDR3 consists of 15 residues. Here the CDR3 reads CASSSLWDSYNEQFF. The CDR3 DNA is TGTGCCAGCAGCTCACTCTGGGACTCCTACAATGAGCAGTTCTTC.

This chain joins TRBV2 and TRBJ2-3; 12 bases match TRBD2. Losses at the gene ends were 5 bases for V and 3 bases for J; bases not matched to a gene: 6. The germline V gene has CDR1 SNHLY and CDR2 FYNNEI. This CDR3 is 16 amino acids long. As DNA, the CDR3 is TGTGCCAGCAGTCGAGGACTAGCGGGAACGACAGATACGCAGTATTTT. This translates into CASSRGLAGTTDTQYF.

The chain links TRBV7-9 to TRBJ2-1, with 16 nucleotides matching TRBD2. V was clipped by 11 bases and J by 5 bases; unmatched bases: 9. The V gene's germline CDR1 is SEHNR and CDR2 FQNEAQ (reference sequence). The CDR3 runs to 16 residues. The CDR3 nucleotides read TGTGCCTGCTCGGGACTAGCGGGAGGGCCCCACAATGAGCAGTTCTTC. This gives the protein CACSGLAGGPHNEQFF.

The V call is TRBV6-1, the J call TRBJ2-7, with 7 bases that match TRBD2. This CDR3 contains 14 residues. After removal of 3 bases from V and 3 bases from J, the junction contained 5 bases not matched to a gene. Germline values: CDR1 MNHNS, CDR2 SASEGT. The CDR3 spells CASSDRGGDYEQYF. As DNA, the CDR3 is TGTGCCAGCAGTGACCGTGGGGGGGACTACGAGCAGTACTTC.

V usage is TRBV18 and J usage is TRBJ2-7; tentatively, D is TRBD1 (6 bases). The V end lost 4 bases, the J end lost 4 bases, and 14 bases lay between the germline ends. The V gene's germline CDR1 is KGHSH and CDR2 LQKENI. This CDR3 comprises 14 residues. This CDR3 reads CASSLDGTSYEQYF. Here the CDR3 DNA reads TGTGCCAGCTCACTTGATGGGACATCGTACGAGCAGTACTTC.

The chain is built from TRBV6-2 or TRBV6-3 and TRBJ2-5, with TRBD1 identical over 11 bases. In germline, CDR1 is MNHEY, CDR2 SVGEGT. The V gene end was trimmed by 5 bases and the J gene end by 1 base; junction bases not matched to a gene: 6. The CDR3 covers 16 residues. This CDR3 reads CASSPGTGGIQETQYF. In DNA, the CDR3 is TGTGCCAGCAGTCCCGGGACAGGGGGGATCCAAGAGACCCAGTACTTC.

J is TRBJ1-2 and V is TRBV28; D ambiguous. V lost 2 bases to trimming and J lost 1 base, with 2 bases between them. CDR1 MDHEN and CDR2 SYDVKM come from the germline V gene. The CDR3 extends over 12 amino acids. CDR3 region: CASSLLNYGYTF. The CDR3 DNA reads TGTGCCAGCAGTTTACTTAACTATGGCTACACCTTC.

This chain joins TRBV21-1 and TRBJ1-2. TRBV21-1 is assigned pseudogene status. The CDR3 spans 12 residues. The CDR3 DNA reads TGTGCCAGCTGTCTCCTGGAGAATGGCTACACCTTC. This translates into CASCLLENGYTF.

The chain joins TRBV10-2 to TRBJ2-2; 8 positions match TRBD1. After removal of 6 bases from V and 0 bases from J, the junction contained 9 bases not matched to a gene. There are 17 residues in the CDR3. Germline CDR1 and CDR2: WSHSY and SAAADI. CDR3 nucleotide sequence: TGCGCCAGCAGAGACTCGGACAGGGCGCCGAACACCGGGGAGCTGTTTTTT. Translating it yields CASRDSDRAPNTGELFF.

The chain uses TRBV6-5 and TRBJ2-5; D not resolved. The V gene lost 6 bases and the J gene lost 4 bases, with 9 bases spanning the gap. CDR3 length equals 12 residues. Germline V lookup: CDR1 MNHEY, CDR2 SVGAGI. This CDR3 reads CASRVYGETQYF. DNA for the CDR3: TGTGCCAGCAGGGTGTACGGAGAGACCCAGTACTTC.

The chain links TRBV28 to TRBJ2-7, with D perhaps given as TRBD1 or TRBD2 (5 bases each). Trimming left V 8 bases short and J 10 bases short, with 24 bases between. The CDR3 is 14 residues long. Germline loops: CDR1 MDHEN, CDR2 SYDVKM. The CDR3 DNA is TGTGCCAGCTCAAATCCGGGGCAGAACCCCCGTCAGTACTTC. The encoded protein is CASSNPGQNPRQYF.